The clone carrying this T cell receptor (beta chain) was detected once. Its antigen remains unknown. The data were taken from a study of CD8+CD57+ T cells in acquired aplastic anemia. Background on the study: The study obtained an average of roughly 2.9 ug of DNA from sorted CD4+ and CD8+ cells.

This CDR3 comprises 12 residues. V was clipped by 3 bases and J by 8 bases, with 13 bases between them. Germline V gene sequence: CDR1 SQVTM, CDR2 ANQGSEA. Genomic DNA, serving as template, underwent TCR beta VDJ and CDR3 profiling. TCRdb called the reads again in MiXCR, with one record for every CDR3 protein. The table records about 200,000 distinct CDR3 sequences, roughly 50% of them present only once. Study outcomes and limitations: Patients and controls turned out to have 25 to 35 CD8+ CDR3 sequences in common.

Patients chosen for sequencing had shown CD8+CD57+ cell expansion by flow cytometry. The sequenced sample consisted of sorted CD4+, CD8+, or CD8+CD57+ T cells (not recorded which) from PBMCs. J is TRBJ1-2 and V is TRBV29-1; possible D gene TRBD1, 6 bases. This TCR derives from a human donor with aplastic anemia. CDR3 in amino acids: CSVDDRMMGYTF. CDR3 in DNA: TGCAGCGTTGACGACAGGATGATGGGCTACACCTTC.